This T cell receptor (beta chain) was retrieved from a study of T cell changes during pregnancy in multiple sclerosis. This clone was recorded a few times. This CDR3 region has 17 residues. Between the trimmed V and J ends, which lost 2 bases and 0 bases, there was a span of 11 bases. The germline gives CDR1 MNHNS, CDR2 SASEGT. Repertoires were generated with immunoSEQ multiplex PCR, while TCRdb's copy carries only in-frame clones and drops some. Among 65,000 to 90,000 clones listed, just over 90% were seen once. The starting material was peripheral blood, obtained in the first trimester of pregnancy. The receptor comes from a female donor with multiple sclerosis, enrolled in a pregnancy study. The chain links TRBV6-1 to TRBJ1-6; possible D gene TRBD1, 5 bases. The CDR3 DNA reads TGTGCCAGCAGTGAATTCCGGGGGAGCTCCTATAATTCACCCCTCCACTTT. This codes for CASSEFRGSSYNSPLHF.